This T cell receptor beta chain was sequenced for a study of control samples from healthy donors and cancer patients (dated by TCRdb to about 2020). Libraries came from the immunoSEQ multiplex PCR assay. Sourced from immuneACCESS, this table was stored by TCRdb with only in-frame sequences that have V and J called. A share of the clones is absent; for the studies checked, an unresolved V gene accounts for under half, and the remainder has no known explanation. The sample has just over 150,000 clones on record, over 90% of them singletons. In total, the top ten clones hold roughly 2.3% of the sample. Counted from cysteine to phenylalanine, this CDR3 has 13 amino acids. Here the CDR3 DNA is all that survives: 39 bases in frame from base 1. V is trimmed back by 5 bases and J by 2 bases, and the junction contains 2 bases that no gene match accounts for. CDR1 and CDR2 (MDHEN, SYDVKM) derive from the germline V gene.

Turning to this clone: There is no known antigen for this receptor. The input lacks base qualities; no much larger clone sits a single base away.

This clonotype originated in a man aged 50 or older in good health. Sequenced material: blood. The chain is made from TRBV28 and TRBJ1-2; a stretch of 7 junction bases matches TRBD1. The nucleotide sequence reads TGTGCCAGCAGTAAGGGACAGAACTATGGCTACACCTTC. Translation gives CASSKGQNYGYTF.